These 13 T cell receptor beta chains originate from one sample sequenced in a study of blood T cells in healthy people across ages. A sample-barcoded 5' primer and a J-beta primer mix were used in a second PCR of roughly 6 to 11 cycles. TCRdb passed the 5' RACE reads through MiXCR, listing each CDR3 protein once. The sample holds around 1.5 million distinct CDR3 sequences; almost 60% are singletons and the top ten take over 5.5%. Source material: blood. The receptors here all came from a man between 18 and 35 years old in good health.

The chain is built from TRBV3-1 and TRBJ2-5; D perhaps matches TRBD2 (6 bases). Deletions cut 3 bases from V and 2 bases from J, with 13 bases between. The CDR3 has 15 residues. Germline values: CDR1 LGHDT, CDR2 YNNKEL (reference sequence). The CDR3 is CASSHAGTSQETQYF. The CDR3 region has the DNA TGTGCCAGCAGCCATGCTGGGACTTCTCAAGAGACCCAGTACTTC.

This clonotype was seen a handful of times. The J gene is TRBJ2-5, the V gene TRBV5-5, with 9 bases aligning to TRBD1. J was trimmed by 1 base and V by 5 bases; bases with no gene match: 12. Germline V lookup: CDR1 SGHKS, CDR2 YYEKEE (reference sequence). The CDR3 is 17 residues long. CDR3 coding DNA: TGTGCCAGCAGGTCCCGGACAGGGGTCTTCCTCCAAGAGACCCAGTACTTC. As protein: CASRSRTGVFLQETQYF. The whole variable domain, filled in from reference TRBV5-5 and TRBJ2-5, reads DAGVTQSPTHLIKTRGQQVTLRCSPISGHKSVSWYQQVLGQGPQFIFQYYEKEERGRGNFPDRFSARQFPNYSSELNVNALLLGDSALYLCASRSRTGVFLQETQYFGPGTRLLVL.

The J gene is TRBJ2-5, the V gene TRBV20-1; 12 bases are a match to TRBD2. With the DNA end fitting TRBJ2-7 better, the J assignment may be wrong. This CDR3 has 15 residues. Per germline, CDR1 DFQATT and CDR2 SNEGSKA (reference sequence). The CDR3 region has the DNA TGCAGTGCTAGAGGCTGGACTAGCGGGGACTACGAGCAGTACTTC. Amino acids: CSARGWTSGDYEQYF.

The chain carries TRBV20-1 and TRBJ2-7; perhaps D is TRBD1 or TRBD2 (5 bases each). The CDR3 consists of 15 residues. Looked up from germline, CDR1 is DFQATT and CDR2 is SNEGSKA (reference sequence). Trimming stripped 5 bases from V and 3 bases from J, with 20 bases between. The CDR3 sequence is CSADGSGQVLYEQYF. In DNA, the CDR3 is TGCAGTGCTGACGGTTCGGGGCAGGTGCTCTACGAGCAGTACTTC.

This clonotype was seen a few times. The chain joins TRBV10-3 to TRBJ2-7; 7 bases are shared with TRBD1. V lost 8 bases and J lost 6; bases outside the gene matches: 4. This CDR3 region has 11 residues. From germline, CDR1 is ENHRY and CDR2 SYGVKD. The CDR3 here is CAIGTDIEQYF. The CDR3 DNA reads TGTGCCATCGGGACAGACATCGAGCAGTACTTC.

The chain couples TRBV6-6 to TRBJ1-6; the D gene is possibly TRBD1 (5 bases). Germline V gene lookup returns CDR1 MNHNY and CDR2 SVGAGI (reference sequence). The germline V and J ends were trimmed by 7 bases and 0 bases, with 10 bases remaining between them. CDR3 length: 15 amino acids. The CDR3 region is CASTPDSSYNSPLHF. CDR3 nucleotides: TGTGCCAGCACCCCAGACAGCTCCTATAATTCACCCCTCCACTTT.

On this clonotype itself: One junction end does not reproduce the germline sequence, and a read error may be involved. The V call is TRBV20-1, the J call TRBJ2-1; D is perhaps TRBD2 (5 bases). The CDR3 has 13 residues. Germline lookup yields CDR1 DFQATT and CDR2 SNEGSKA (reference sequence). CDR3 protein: CSARVPLAGEQFF. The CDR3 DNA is TGCAGTGCCAGAGTGCCCCTAGCCGGTGAGCAGTTCTTC.

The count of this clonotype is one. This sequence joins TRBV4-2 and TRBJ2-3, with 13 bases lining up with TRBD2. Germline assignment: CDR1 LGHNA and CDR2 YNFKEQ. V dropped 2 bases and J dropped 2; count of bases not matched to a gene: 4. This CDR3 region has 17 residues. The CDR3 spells CASSQRLAGGLTDTQYF. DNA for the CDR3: TGTGCCAGCAGCCAAAGACTAGCGGGGGGACTCACAGATACGCAGTATTTT.

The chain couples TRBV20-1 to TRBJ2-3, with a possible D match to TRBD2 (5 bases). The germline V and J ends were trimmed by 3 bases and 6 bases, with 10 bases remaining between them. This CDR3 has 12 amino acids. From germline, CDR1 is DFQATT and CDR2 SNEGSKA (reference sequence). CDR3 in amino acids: CSARLARDTQYF. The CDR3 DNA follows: TGCAGTGCTAGGCTAGCCCGCGATACGCAGTATTTT.

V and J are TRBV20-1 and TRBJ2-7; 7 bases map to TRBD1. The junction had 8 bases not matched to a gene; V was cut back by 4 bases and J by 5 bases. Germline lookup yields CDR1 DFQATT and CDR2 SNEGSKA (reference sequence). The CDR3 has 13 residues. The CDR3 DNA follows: TGCAGTGCTATAAGGACAGGTAGAAACGAGCAGTACTTC. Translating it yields CSAIRTGRNEQYF.

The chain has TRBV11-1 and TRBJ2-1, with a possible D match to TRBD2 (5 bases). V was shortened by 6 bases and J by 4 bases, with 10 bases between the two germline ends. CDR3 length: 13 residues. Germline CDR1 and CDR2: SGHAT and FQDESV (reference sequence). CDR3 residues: CASRRAMYNEQFF. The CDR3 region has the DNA TGTGCCAGCAGGCGGGCAATGTACAATGAGCAGTTCTTC.

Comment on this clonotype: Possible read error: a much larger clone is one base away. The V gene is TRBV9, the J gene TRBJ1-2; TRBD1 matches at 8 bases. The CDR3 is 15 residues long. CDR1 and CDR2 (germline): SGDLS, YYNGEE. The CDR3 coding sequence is TGTGCCAGCAGCGTAGGACCAGGGGGCGGCTATGGCTCCACCTTC. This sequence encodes CASSVGPGGGYGSTF.

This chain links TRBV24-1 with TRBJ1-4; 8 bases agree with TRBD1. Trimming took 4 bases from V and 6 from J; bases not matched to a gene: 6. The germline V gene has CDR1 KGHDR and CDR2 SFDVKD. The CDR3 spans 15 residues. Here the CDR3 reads CATSDPRGPDEKLFF. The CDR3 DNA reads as TGTGCCACCAGTGACCCCAGGGGGCCGGATGAAAAACTGTTTTTT.